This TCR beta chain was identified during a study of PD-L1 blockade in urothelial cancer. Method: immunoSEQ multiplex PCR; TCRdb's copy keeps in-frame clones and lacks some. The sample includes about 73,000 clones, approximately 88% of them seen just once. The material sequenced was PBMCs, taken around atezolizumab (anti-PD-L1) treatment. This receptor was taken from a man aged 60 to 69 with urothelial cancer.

CDR3 in DNA: TGTGCCATCAGTGGATTACTAGCGGGGGACACAGATACGCAGTATTTT. Translating gives CAISGLLAGDTDTQYF. The chain employs TRBV10-3 and TRBJ2-3, with 11 bases that match TRBD2. The ends lost 4 bases at V and 2 bases at J; junction bases unmatched: 5. From germline, CDR1 is ENHRY and CDR2 SYGVKD. There are 16 residues in the CDR3.